This TCR beta chain was recorded in a study of T cell responses to AZD1222 COVID-19 vaccine. Looking at the study overall: The study pooled second doses at about 4 or about 12 weeks.

TCRdb keeps only in-frame clones here, not all; method: immunoSEQ multiplex PCR. The table records about 68,000 clones, roughly 90% of them present only once. Comments on this clone: Its target is not known.

V shed 5 bases and J shed 0 bases, with 11 bases lying between them. This CDR3 region has 15 residues. Germline V gives CDR1 MNHEY, CDR2 SVGAGI. Regarding the study as a whole: Two AZD1222 administrations were followed by greater Spike-specific TCR breadth and depth. Spike was spanned by vaccine-associated CD4 TCRs, with dominance at 160-218 and 743-854.

The input for sequencing was peripheral blood, taken on day 0 of AZD1222 vaccination. The chain recombines TRBV6-5 with TRBJ1-5; no reliable D call. The sequence came from an adult in good health. The CDR3 reads CASSPRGYSNQPQHF. In DNA, the CDR3 is TGTGCCAGCAGTCCTAGAGGATATAGCAATCAGCCCCAGCATTTT.